The T cell receptor beta chain under discussion was sequenced for a study of regulatory T cells. Study-wide results and limits: Patient repertoires had restricted TRB V-J pairs and skewed V and J usage, most in Tregs. Hydrophobic residues at CDR3 positions 6 and 7 were enriched in conventional CD4+ T cells of CD3G-deficient patients.

The PCR used 52 TRBV and 13 TRBJ primers. The protocol was immunoSEQ multiplex PCR, while the TCRdb copy is restricted to in-frame clones and leaves out a portion. The top ten hold more than 0.75% of the sample, which has tens of thousands of clones, 93% seen once. Patients aged 2 to 39 years had fewer naive T cells. CD4+ T cells were divided by sorting: CD25-high CD127-low Tregs, CD25-low CD127-high conventional cells. Of note for this clone: Antigen unknown.

The receptor was derived from a child under 10 years old with CD3G deficiency. Sequenced input: conventional CD4+ T cells sorted from blood.

The CDR3 region is CASSRTGRSSNEQYF. The CDR3 DNA follows: TGTGCCAGCAGTCGGACAGGGCGGTCTTCCAACGAGCAGTACTTC. The rearrangement links TRBV28 to TRBJ2-5, with 8 bases lining up with TRBD1. The last part of the DNA fits TRBJ2-7 better; the J call may be wrong. This CDR3 region has 15 residues. Germline CDR1 MDHEN, CDR2 SYDVKM.